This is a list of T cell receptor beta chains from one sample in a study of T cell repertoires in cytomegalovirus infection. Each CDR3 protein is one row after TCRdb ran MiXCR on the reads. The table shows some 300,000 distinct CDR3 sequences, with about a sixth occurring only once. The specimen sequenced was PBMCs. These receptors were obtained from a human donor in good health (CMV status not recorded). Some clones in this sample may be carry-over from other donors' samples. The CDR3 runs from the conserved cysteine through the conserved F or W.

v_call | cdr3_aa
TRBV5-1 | CASSLMSTREETQYF
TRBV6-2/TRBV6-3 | CASSRLSGNSYEQYF
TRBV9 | CASSAFRGDAGMNTEAFF
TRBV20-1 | CSAGGQGDYGYTF
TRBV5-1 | CASSLVQVEAEAFF
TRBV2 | CASSEGEAYRTGEAFF
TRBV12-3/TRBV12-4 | CASSLDGNTGELFF
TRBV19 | CASSAGGMDTEAFF
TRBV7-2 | CASSRTGQINQPQHF
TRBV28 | CASSPGTASSYEQYF
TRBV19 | CASTPGSQNYGYTF
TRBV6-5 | CASSYSKGPGNTEAFF
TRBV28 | CASSFPKRDGEQYF
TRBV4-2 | CASSQNPGTDYDNEQFF
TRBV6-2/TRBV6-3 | CASNRQGVTEAFF
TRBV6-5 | CASRMTGGYDNEQFF
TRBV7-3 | CASSSGQPQETQYF
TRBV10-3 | CASFPGTGGHSKRNTIYF
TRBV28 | CASRSTGDTDTQYF
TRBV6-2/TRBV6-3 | CASSYQVGRDSILGNTEAFF
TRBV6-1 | CASSRTHRGTYEQYF
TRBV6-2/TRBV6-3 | CASSKPGQGDGELFF
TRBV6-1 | CASSAGQGVSTYQPQHF
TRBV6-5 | CASSYAGQTANEKLFF
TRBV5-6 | CASSLGGRQETQYF
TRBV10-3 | CAISPGGAGGYGYTF
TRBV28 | CASPIPGQGAYEQYF
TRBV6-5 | CASSYSWSGTYEQYF
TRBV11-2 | CASSLSLDSGYEQYF
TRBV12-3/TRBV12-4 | CASTDNQETQYF
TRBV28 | CASSFGQGNTQPQHF
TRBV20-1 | CSAQAGAHETQYF
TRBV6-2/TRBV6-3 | CASSRQGGAYEQYF
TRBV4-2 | CASSPLGQRGGPHEQFF
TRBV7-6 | CASSPPPRQGRREQYF
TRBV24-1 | CATSFGQRNEQFF
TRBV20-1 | CSASRVGLGYGYTF
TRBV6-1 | CASSSVIQGATYEQYF
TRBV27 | CASSSRPPLGQVAYEQYF
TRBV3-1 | CASSQGQQAFF
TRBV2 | CASTPEGAHEKLFF
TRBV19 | CASQQGRAYEQYF
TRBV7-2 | CASSLILGNNEQFF
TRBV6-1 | CASSEANGSSSYNSPLHF
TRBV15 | CATSRDRGGSQPQHF
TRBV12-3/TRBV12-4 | CASSLGHSGWSNQPQHF
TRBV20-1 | CSAQSGANNEQFF
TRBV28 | CASSLRAGGDSPLHF